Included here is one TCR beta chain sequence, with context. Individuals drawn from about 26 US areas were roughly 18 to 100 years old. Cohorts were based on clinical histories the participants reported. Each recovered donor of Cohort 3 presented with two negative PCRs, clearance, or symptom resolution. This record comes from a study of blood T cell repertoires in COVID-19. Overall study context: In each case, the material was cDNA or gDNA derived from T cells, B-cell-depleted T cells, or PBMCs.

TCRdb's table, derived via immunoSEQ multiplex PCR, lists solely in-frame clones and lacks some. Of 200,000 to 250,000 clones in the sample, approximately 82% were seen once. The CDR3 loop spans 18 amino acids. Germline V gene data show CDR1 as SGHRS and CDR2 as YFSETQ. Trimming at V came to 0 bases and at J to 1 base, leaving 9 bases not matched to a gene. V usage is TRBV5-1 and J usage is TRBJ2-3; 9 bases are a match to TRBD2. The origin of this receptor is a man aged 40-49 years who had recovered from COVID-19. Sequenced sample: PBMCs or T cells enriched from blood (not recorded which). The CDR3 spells CASSLGPQRGARTDTQYF. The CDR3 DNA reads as TGCGCCAGCAGCTTGGGACCACAGCGGGGGGCCCGCACAGATACGCAGTATTTT.